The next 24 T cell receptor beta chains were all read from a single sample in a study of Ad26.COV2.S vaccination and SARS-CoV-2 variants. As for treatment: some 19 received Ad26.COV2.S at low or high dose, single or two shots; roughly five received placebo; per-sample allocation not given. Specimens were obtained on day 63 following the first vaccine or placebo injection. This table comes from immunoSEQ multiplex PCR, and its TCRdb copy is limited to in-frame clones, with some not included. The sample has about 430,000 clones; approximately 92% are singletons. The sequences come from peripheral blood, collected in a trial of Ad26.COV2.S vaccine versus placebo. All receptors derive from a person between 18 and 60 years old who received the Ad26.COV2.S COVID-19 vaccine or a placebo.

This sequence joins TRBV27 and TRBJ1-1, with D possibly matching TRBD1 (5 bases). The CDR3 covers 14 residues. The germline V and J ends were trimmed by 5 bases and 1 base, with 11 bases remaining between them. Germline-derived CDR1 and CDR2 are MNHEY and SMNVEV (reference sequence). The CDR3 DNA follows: TGTGCCAGCAGTCTGCTTGGGGGGAACACTGAAGCTTTCTTT. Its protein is CASSLLGGNTEAFF.

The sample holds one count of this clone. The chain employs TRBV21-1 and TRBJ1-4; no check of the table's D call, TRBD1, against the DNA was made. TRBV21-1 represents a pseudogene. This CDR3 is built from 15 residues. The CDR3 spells CASSKGAATNEKLFF. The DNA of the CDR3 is TGTGCCAGCAGCAAAGGGGCAGCAACTAATGAAAAACTGTTTTTT.

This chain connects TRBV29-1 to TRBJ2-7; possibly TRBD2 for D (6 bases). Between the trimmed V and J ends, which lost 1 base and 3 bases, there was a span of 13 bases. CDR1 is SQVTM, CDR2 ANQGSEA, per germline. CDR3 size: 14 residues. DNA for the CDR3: TGCAGCGTTGAAGGCTACCGGGGGAACTACGAGCAGTACTTC. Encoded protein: CSVEGYRGNYEQYF.

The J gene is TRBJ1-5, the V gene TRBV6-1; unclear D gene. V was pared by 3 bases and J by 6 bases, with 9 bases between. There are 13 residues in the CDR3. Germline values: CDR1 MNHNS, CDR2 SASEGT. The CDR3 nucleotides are TGTGCCAGCAGTGACGGAATCAGTCAGCCCCAGCATTTT. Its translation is CASSDGISQPQHF.

As DNA, the CDR3 is TGTGCCTACCTTCGGGGGCAGAGCACTGAAGCTTTCTTT. Protein sequence: CAYLRGQSTEAFF. J is TRBJ1-1 and V is TRBV30; a weak D match, TRBD1 (6 bases). The V gene lost 7 bases and the J gene lost 4 bases, with 16 bases spanning the gap. CDR1 and CDR2 from the germline V gene are GTSNPN and SVGIG (reference sequence). This CDR3 is 13 amino acids long.

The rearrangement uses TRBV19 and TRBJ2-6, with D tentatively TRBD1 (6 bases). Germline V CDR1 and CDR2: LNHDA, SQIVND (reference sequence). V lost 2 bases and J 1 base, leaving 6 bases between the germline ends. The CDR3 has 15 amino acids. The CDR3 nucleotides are TGTGCCAGTAGTATAACAGGGTCTGGGGCCAACGTCCTGACTTTC. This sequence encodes CASSITGSGANVLTF. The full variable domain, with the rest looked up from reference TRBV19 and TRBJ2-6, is DGGITQSPKYLFRKEGQNVTLSCEQNLNHDAMYWYRQDPGQGLRLIYYSQIVNDFQKGDIAEGYSVSREKKESFPLTVTSAQKNPTAFYLCASSITGSGANVLTFGAGSRLTVL.

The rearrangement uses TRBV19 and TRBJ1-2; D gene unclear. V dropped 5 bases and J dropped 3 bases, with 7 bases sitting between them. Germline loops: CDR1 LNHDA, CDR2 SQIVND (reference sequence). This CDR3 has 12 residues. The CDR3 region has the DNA TGTGCCAGTAGTTCGGGATACTATGGCTACACCTTC. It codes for CASSSGYYGYTF.

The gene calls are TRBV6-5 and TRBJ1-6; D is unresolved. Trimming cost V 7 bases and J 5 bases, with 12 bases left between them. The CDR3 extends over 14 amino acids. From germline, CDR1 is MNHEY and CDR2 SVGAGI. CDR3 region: CASNDRWDNSPLHF. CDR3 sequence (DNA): TGTGCCAGCAACGACCGATGGGATAATTCACCCCTCCACTTT.

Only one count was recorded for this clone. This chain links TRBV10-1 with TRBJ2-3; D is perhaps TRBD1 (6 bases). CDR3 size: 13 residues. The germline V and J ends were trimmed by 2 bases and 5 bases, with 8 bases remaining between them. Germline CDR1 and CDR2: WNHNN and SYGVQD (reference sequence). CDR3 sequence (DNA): TGCGCCAGCAGTGAGGGCAGGGGAGATACGCAGTATTTT. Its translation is CASSEGRGDTQYF.

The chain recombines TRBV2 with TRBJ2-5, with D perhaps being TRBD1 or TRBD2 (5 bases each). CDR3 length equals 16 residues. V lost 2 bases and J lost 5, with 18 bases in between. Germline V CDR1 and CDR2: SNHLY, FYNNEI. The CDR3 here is CASSELLGELGETQYF. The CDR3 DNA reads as TGTGCCAGCAGTGAACTTCTGGGGGAGTTGGGGGAGACCCAGTACTTC. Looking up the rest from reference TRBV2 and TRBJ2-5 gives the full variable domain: EPEVTQTPSHQVTQMGQEVILRCVPISNHLYFYWYRQILGQKVEFLVSFYNNEISEKSEIFDDQFSVERPDGSNFTLKIRSTKLEDSAMYFCASSELLGELGETQYFGPGTRLLVL.

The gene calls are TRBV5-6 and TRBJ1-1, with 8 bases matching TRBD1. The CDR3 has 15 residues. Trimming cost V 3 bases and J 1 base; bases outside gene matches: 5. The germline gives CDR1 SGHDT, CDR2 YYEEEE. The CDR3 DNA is TGTGCCAGCAGCTCGACCGGGACAGGGAACACTGAAGCTTTCTTT. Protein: CASSSTGTGNTEAFF.

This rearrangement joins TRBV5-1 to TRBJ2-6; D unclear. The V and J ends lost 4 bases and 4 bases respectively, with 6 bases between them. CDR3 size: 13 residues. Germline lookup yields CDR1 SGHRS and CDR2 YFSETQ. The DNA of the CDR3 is TGCGCCAGCAGCGCGGAAGGGGCCAACGTCCTGACTTTC. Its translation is CASSAEGANVLTF.

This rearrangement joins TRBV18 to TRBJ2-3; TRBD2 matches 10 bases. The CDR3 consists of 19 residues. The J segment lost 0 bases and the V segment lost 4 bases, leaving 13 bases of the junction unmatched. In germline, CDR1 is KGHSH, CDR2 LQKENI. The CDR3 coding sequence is TGTGCCAGCTCACAGATAGCGGGAGGCCCTGAATGGAGCACAGATACGCAGTATTTT. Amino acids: CASSQIAGGPEWSTDTQYF.

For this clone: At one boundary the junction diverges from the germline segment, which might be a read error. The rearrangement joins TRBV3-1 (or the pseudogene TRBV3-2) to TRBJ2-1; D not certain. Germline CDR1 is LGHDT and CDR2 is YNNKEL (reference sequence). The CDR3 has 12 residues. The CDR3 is CASSQGTTRNLF. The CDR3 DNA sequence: TGTGCCAGCAGCCAAGGGACGACGCGGAACCTCTTC.

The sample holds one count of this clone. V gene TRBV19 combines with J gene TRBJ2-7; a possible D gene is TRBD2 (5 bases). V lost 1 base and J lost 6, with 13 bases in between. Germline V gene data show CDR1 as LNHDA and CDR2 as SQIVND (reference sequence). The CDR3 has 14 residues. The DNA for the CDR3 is TGTGCCAGTAGTATAGGAAGAGGGATCGGCGAGCAGTACTTC. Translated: CASSIGRGIGEQYF.

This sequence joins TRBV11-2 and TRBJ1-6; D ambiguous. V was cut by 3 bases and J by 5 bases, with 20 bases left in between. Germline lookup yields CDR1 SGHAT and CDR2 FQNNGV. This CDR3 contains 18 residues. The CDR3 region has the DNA TGTGCCAGCAGCTTCTGGCCGGAACCTTCCCCCGATAATTCACCCCTCCACTTT. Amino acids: CASSFWPEPSPDNSPLHF.

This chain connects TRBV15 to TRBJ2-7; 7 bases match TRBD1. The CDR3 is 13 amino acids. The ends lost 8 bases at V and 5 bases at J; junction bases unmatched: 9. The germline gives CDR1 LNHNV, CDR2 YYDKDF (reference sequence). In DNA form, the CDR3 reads TGTGCCACCGCCACCGACAGGGTTCACGAGCAGTACTTC. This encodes CATATDRVHEQYF.

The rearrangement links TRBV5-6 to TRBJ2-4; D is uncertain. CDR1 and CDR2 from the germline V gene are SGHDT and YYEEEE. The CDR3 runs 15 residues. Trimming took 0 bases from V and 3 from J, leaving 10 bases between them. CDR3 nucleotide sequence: TGTGCCAGCAGCTTGGGGGTCCTGGGCAAAAACATTCAGTACTTC. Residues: CASSLGVLGKNIQYF. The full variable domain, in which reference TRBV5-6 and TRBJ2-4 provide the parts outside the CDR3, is DAGVTQSPTHLIKTRGQQVTLRCSPKSGHDTVSWYQQALGQGPQFIFQYYEEEERQRGNFPDRFSGHQFPNYSSELNVNALLLGDSALYLCASSLGVLGKNIQYFGAGTRLSVL.

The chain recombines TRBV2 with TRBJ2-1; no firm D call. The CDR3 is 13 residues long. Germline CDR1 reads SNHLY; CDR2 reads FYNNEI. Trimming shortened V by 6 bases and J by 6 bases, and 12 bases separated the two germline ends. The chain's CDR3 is CASRTGLFNEQFF. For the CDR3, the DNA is TGTGCCAGCAGAACCGGGTTGTTCAATGAGCAGTTCTTC.

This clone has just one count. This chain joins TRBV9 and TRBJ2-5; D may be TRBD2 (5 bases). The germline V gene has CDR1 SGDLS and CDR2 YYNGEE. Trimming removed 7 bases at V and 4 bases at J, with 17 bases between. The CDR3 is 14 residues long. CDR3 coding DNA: TGTGCCAGCTCGGAAGGACTGACGCGAGAGACCCAGTACTTC. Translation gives CASSEGLTRETQYF.

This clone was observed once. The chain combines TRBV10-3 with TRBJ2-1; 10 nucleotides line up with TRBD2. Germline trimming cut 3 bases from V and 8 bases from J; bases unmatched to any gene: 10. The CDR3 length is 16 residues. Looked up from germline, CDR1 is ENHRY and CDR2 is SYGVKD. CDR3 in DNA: TGTGCCATCAGTGATCGAAGGCTAGCGGGAGTCGATGAGCAGTTCTTC. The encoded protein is CAISDRRLAGVDEQFF.

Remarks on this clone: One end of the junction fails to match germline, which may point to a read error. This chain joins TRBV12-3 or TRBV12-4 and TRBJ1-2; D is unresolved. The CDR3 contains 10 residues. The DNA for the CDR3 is TGTGCCAGCAGTTTATATTGGTCAGACTTC. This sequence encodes CASSLYWSDF.

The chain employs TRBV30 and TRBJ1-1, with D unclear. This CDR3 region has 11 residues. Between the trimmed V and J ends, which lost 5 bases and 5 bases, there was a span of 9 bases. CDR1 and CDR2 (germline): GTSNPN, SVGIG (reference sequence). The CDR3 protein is CAWAEGTEAFF. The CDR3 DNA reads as TGTGCCTGGGCCGAGGGAACTGAAGCTTTCTTT.

The CDR3 here is CASSPEMYQETQYF. In DNA form, the CDR3 reads TGTGCCAGCAGCCCCGAGATGTACCAAGAGACCCAGTACTTC. The chain couples TRBV27 to TRBJ2-5; D is undetermined. The germline gives CDR1 MNHEY, CDR2 SMNVEV (reference sequence). This CDR3 has 14 amino acids. Trimming cost V 6 bases and J 0 bases, with 11 bases left between them.